These 18 T cell receptor beta chains came from one sample sequenced in a study of blood T cell repertoires in COVID-19. This table comes from immunoSEQ multiplex PCR, and its TCRdb copy is limited to in-frame clones, with some not included. Of hundreds of thousands of clones listed, more than 80% are singletons. Sequenced sample: PBMCs or T cells enriched from blood (not recorded which). The receptors come from a man aged 18 to 30 who had recovered from COVID-19.

The chain is built from TRBV28 and TRBJ1-6, with 11 bases matching TRBD1. The CDR3 sequence is 17 residues long. Germline V gene data show CDR1 as MDHEN and CDR2 as SYDVKM. After removal of 2 bases from V and 4 bases from J, the junction contained 4 bases not matched to a gene. CDR3 in amino acids: CASSLLGQGGYNSPLHF. CDR3 DNA sequence: TGTGCCAGCAGTTTACTGGGACAGGGGGGATATAATTCACCCCTCCACTTT.

The rearrangement uses TRBV11-2 and TRBJ2-7; a weak D match, TRBD2 (5 bases). V was shortened by 0 bases and J by 3 bases, with 18 bases between the two germline ends. This CDR3 has 17 residues. The germline V gene has CDR1 SGHAT and CDR2 FQNNGV. CDR3 sequence: CASSLDVGEIFVYEQYF. The CDR3 coding sequence is TGTGCCAGCAGCTTAGATGTTGGGGAGATTTTTGTCTACGAGCAGTACTTC.

The chain combines TRBV30 with TRBJ2-7, with 8 bases aligning to TRBD1. CDR3 length equals 13 residues. Germline-derived CDR1 and CDR2 are GTSNPN and SVGIG (reference sequence). The V segment lost 0 bases and the J segment 5 bases; nucleotides outside the gene matches: 3. CDR3 DNA sequence: TGTGCCTGGAGTGTACGACAGGGGAACGAGCAGTACTTC. It encodes CAWSVRQGNEQYF.

The gene calls are TRBV9 and TRBJ1-2; no definite D call. The CDR3 loop spans 15 amino acids. The V and J ends lost 0 bases and 1 base respectively, with 10 bases between them. Germline CDR1 is SGDLS and CDR2 is YYNGEE. CDR3 DNA sequence: TGTGCCAGCAGCGTAGAGTCAGAAAATAACTATGGCTACACCTTC. Translating it yields CASSVESENNYGYTF.

The V and J genes are TRBV5-1 and TRBJ2-5, with 9 bases fitting TRBD2. This CDR3 region has 15 residues. The V gene end was trimmed by 8 bases and the J gene end by 1 base; junction bases not matched to a gene: 9. Germline CDR1 SGHRS, CDR2 YFSETQ. CDR3 DNA sequence: TGCGCCAGTAAAACTTCGACTAGCGGCCAAGAGACCCAGTACTTC. Amino acids: CASKTSTSGQETQYF.

The sample holds one count of this clone. CDR3: CASSLAGAGTDTQYF. CDR3 DNA: TGCGCCAGCAGCTTAGCGGGGGCCGGCACAGATACGCAGTATTTT. This chain links TRBV5-1 with TRBJ2-3, with 8 nucleotides matching TRBD2. CDR3 length equals 15 residues. V gave up 2 bases and J gave up 1 base; unmatched junction bases: 3. Germline CDR1 reads SGHRS; CDR2 reads YFSETQ.

The gene calls are TRBV19 and TRBJ2-5; TRBD1 is a possible D gene (5 bases). The CDR3 sequence is 14 residues long. Trimming removed 3 bases from V and 1 base from J, with 9 bases in between. CDR1 LNHDA and CDR2 SQIVND come from the germline V gene (reference sequence). The CDR3 loop is CASSMQQGQETQYF. CDR3 coding DNA: TGTGCCAGTAGTATGCAGCAGGGCCAAGAGACCCAGTACTTC. Full variable domain (missing parts from reference TRBV19 and TRBJ2-5): DGGITQSPKYLFRKEGQNVTLSCEQNLNHDAMYWYRQDPGQGLRLIYYSQIVNDFQKGDIAEGYSVSREKKESFPLTVTSAQKNPTAFYLCASSMQQGQETQYFGPGTRLLVL.

The rearrangement uses TRBV5-5 and TRBJ2-7, with TRBD1 identical over 9 bases. There are 16 residues in the CDR3. The V segment lost 1 base and the J segment 1 base; nucleotides outside the gene matches: 6. Germline CDR1 and CDR2: SGHKS and YYEKEE (reference sequence). The CDR3 here is CASSLKGTGLSYEQYF. For the CDR3, the DNA is TGTGCCAGCAGCTTGAAAGGGACAGGGCTTTCCTACGAGCAGTACTTC.

The CDR3 region has the DNA TGTGCCAGCAGTAGACCAACCACAGGGCTCAATCAGCCCCAGCATTTT. The encoded protein is CASSRPTTGLNQPQHF. The chain recombines TRBV28 with TRBJ1-5; maybe TRBD1 (6 bases). Germline CDR1 MDHEN, CDR2 SYDVKM. CDR3 length equals 16 residues. Trimming cost V 5 bases and J 3 bases, with 17 bases left between them.

The rearrangement joins TRBV7-9 to TRBJ1-3; 7 bases line up with TRBD1. The CDR3 contains 15 residues. V was pared by 5 bases and J by 7 bases, with 11 bases of the junction left unmatched. Germline-derived CDR1 and CDR2 are SEHNR and FQNEAQ (reference sequence). CDR3 in DNA: TGTGCCAGCAGCCAAGACAGGGTCAAATCGAACACCATATATTTT. Its protein is CASSQDRVKSNTIYF. Combining the CDR3 with reference TRBV7-9 and TRBJ1-3 gives the whole variable domain DTGVSQNPRHKITKRGQNVTFRCDPISEHNRLYWYRQTLGQGPEFLTYFQNEAQLEKSRLLSDRFSAERPKGSFSTLEIQRTEQGDSAMYLCASSQDRVKSNTIYFGEGSWLTVV.

The chain uses TRBV29-1 and TRBJ1-1; a weak D match, TRBD1 (5 bases). V lost 1 base, J lost 2 bases, and 14 bases lay in between. This CDR3 is 15 amino acids long. Germline values: CDR1 SQVTM, CDR2 ANQGSEA. CDR3 coding DNA: TGCAGCGTTGAAGGGTTTAAGGGGCTTAACACTGAAGCTTTCTTT. Its translation is CSVEGFKGLNTEAFF.

J is TRBJ2-1 and V is TRBV15; TRBD1 matches 11 bases. Germline CDR1 reads LNHNV; CDR2 reads YYDKDF (reference sequence). CDR3 length: 17 amino acids. The V and J ends lost 5 bases and 7 bases, in that order; junction bases with no gene match: 13. The CDR3 protein is CATSSAYWTGGLNEQFF. CDR3 DNA: TGTGCCACCAGCTCCGCGTATTGGACAGGGGGCTTAAATGAGCAGTTCTTC.

The V gene is TRBV11-2, the J gene TRBJ2-3; 10 bases match TRBD2. The CDR3 consists of 16 residues. Germline values: CDR1 SGHAT, CDR2 FQNNGV. The V segment lost 8 bases and the J segment 2 bases; nucleotides outside the gene matches: 10. CDR3 sequence (DNA): TGTGCCAGCGGGATACTAGCGGGGTTGATCACAGATACGCAGTATTTT. Protein: CASGILAGLITDTQYF.

The V call is TRBV5-4, the J call TRBJ2-7; possible D gene TRBD2, 6 bases. There are 13 residues in the CDR3. Germline V gene lookup returns CDR1 SGHNT and CDR2 YYREEE (reference sequence). The germline V and J ends were trimmed by 0 bases and 6 bases, with 10 bases remaining between them. The CDR3 coding sequence is TGTGCCAGCAGCTTGGTTGGGGGGAGCGAGCAGTACTTC. Its translation is CASSLVGGSEQYF.

The gene calls are TRBV19 and TRBJ1-1; D uncertain. CDR1 LNHDA and CDR2 SQIVND come from the germline V gene (reference sequence). V lost 7 bases to trimming and J lost 2 bases, with 14 bases between them. The CDR3 has 14 amino acids. In nucleotides, the CDR3 is TGTGCCAGTAAACGCAGGACTTTTAACACTGAAGCTTTCTTT. Its translation is CASKRRTFNTEAFF.

The CDR3 loop is CAWSGARSLAGSTDTQYF. DNA for the CDR3: TGTGCCTGGAGTGGAGCCAGGAGTCTAGCGGGAAGCACAGATACGCAGTATTTT. The rearrangement uses TRBV30 and TRBJ2-3; 9 bases match TRBD2. V was pared by 1 base and J by 0 bases, with 11 bases of the junction left unmatched. The CDR3 runs to 18 residues. Germline CDR1 reads GTSNPN; CDR2 reads SVGIG (reference sequence).

V is TRBV21-1 and J is TRBJ2-1; the D call of TRBD2 is as the table states it, not checked on the DNA. TRBV21-1 is annotated as a pseudogene. The CDR3 is made up of 17 amino acids. CDR3 amino acids: CASSKGLAAVSYNEQFF. CDR3 DNA sequence: TGTGCCAGCAGCAAAGGGCTAGCGGCGGTCTCCTACAATGAGCAGTTCTTC.

The genes are TRBV10-3 and TRBJ2-5; 15 bases line up with TRBD2. Germline loops: CDR1 ENHRY, CDR2 SYGVKD. The junction had 2 bases not matched to a gene; V was cut back by 10 bases and J by 5 bases. The CDR3 loop spans 13 amino acids. The CDR3: CATGLAGGETQYF. CDR3 sequence (DNA): TGTGCCACCGGACTAGCGGGAGGGGAGACCCAGTACTTC.